The present entry profiles one T cell receptor beta chain with its context. Its antigen is still unknown. These data originate in a study of OX40 agonist ivuxolimab in advanced cancers. At the level of the study: Treatment of patients was with ivuxolimab, an agonistic anti-OX40 (CD134) antibody. General study points: Some nonresponders also had low normalized T-cell clonal expansion.

Only in-frame clones appear in the TCRdb table, and some are missing; sequencing was by immunoSEQ multiplex PCR. The sample has some 86,000 clones; approximately 85% are singletons. The CDR3 contains 12 residues. V was clipped by 3 bases and J by 12 bases; unmatched bases: 5. The germline CDR1 and CDR2 sequences are SGDLS and YYNGEE. The sequencing here drew on CD4+ or CD8+ T cells sorted from blood, taken in a trial of the OX40 agonist ivuxolimab. The source of this sequence is an adult with an advanced solid tumor such as melanoma, head and neck, liver or kidney cancer. This sequence joins TRBV9 and TRBJ2-1, with 8 bases matching TRBD1. The CDR3 region has the DNA TGTGCCAGCAGCGGATCCCAGGGGGCGCAGTTCTTC. Its translation: CASSGSQGAQFF.